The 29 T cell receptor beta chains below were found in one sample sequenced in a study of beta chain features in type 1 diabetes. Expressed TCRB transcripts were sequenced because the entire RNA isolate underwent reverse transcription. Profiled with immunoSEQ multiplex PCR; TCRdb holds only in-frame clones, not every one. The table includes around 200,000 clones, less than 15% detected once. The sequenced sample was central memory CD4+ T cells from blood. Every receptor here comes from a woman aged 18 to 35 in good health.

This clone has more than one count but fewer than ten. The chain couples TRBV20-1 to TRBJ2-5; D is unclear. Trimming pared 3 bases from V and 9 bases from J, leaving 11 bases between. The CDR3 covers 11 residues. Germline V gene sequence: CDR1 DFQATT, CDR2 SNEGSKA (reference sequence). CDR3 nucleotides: TGCAGTGCTAGCCCCCGAGTGGCCCAGTACTTC. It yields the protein CSASPRVAQYF.

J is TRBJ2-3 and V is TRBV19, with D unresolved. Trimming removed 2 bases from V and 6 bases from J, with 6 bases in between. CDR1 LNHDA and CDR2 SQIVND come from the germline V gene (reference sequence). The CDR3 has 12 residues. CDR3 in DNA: TGTGCCAGTAGTATAAACTGGGATACGCAGTATTTT. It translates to CASSINWDTQYF.

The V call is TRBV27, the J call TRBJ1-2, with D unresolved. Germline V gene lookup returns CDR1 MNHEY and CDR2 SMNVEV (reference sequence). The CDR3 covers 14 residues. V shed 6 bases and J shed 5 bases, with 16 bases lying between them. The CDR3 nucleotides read TGTGCCAGCAGCGCTACGAATTCTTTTTATGGCTACACCTTC. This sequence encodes CASSATNSFYGYTF.

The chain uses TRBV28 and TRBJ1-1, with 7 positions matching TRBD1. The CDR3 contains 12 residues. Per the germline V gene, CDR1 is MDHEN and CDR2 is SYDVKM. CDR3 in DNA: TGTGCGCTTACAGGGGAGAACACTGAAGCTTTCTTT. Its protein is CALTGENTEAFF.

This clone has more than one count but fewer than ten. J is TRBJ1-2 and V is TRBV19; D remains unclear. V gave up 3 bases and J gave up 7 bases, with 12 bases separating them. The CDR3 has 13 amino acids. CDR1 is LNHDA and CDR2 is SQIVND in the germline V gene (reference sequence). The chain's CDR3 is CASSIRQGGGYTF. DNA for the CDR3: TGTGCCAGTAGTATTCGGCAAGGAGGTGGCTACACCTTC.

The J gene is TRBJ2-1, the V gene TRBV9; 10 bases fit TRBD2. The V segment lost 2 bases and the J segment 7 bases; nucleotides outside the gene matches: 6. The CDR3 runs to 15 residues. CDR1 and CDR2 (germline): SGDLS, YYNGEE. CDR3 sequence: CASSVLAGVGNEQFF. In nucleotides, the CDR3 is TGTGCCAGCAGCGTTCTAGCGGGAGTGGGGAATGAGCAGTTCTTC.

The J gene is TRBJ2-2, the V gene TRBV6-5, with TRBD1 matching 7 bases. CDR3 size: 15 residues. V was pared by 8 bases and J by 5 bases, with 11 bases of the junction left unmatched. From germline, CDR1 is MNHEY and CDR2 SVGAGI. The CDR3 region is CASLSGQWGTGELFF. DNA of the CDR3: TGTGCCAGCTTGTCGGGACAGTGGGGGACCGGGGAGCTGTTTTTT.

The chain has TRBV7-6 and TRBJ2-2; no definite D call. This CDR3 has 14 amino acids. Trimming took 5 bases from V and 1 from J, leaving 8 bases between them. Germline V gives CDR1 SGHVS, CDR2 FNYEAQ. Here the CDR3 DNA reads TGTGCCAGCAGCCCCCGACAGAACACCGGGGAGCTGTTTTTT. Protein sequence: CASSPRQNTGELFF.

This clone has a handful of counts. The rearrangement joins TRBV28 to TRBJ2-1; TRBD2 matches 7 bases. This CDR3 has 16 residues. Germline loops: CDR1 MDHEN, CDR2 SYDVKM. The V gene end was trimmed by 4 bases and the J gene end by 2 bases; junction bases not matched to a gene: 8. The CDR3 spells CASSSRLAGAYNEQFF. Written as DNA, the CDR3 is TGTGCCAGCAGTTCTCGACTAGCAGGAGCCTACAATGAGCAGTTCTTC.

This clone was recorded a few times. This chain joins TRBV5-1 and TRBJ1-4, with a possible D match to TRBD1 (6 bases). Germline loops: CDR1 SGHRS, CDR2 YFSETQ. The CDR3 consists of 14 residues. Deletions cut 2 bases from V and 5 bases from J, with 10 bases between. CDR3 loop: CASSLQGRNEKLFF. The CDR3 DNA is TGCGCCAGCAGCTTACAGGGTCGGAATGAAAAACTGTTTTTT.

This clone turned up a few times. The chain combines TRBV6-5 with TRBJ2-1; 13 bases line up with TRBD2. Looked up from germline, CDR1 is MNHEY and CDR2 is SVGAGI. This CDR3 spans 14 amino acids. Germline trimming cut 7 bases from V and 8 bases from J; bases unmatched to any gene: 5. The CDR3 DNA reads TGTGCCAGCAATGGACTAGCGGGAGTGGATGAGCAGTTCTTC. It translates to CASNGLAGVDEQFF.

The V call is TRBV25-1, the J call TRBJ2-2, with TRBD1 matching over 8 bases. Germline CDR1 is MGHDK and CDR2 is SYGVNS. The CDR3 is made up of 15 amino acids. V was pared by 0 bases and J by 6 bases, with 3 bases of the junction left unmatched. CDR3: CASSEYRGLSGELFF. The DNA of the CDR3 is TGTGCCAGCAGTGAATACAGGGGGCTATCCGGGGAGCTGTTTTTT.

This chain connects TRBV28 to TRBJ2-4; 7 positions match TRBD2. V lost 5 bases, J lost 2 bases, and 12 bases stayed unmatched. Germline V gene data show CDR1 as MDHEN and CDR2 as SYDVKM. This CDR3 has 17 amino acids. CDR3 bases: TGTGCCAGCAGTCTCTTCCGACTAGCTGGGTCCAAAAACATTCAGTACTTC. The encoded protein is CASSLFRLAGSKNIQYF.

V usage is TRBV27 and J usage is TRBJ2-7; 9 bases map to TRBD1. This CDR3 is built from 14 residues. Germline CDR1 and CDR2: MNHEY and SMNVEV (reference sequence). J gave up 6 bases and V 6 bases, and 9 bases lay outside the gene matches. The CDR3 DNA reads TGTGCCAGCAGACCGGGACAGGGAAGATCCGAGCAGTACTTC. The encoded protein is CASRPGQGRSEQYF.

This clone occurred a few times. CDR3 coding DNA: TGTGCCAGCAGTTCACATACAGGGGGCAACGCTGAAGCTTTCTTT. Residues: CASSSHTGGNAEAFF. This rearrangement joins TRBV28 to TRBJ1-1; TRBD1 agrees at 9 bases. Germline-derived CDR1 and CDR2 are MDHEN and SYDVKM. Germline trimming cut 4 bases from V and 6 bases from J; bases unmatched to any gene: 9. This CDR3 comprises 15 residues.

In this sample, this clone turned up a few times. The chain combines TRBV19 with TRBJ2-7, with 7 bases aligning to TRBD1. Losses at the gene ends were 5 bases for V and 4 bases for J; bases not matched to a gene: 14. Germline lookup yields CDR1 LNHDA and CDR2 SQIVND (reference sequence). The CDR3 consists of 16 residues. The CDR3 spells CASSSRSGTVQYEQYF. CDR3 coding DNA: TGTGCCAGTAGTTCCCGATCCGGGACAGTTCAGTACGAGCAGTACTTC.

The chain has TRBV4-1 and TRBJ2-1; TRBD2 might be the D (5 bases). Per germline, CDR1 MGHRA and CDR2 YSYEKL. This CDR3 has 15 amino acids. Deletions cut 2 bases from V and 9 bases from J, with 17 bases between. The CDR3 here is CASSQPQRRSPEQFF. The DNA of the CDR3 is TGCGCCAGCAGCCAACCCCAGCGGAGAAGCCCTGAGCAGTTCTTC.

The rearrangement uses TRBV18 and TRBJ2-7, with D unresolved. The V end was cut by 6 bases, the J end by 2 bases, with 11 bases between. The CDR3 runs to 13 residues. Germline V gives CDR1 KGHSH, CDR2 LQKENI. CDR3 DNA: TGTGCCAGCTCCAATGGAGCCACCTACGAGCAGTACTTC. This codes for CASSNGATYEQYF. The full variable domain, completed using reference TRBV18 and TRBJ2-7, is NAGVMQNPRHLVRRRGQEARLRCSPMKGHSHVYWYRQLPEEGLKFMVYLQKENIIDESGMPKERFSAEFPKEGPSILRIQQVVRGDSAAYFCASSNGATYEQYFGPGTRLTVT.

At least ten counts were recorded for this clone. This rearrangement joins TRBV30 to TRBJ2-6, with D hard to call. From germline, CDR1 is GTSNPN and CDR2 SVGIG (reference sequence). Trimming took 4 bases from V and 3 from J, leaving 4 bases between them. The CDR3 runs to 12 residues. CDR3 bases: TGTGCCTGGAACTTTGGGGCCAACGTCCTGACTTTC. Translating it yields CAWNFGANVLTF.

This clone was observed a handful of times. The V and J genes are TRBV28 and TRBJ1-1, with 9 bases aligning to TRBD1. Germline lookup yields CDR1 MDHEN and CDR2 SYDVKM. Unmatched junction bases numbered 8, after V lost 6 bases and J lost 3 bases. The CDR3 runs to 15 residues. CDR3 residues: CASRRLQGAYTEAFF. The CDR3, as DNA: TGTGCCAGCAGACGACTACAGGGGGCTTACACTGAAGCTTTCTTT.

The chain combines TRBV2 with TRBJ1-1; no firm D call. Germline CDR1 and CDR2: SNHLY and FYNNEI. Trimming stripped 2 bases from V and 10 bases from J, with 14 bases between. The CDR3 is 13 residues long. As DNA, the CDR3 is TGTGCCAGCAGTGAACCCGGGGTTCCGGGAGCTTTCTTT. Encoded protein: CASSEPGVPGAFF.

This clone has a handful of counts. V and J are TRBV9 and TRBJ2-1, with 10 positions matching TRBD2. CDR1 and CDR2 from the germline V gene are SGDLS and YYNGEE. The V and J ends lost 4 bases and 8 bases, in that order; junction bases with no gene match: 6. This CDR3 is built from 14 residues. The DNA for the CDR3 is TGTGCCAGCAGCACATCCGGGACTAGCGATGAGCAGTTCTTC. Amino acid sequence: CASSTSGTSDEQFF.

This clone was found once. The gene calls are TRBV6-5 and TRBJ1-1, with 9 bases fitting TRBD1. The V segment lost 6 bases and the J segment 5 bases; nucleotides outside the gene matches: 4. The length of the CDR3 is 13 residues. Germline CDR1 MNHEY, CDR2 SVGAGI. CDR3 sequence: CASRSTGGTEAFF. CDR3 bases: TGTGCCAGCAGATCGACAGGGGGAACTGAAGCTTTCTTT.

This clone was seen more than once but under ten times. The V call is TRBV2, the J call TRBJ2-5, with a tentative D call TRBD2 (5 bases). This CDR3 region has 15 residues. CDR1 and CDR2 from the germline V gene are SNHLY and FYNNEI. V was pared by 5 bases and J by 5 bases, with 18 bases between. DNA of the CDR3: TGTGCCAGCAGTAATAGGGCCTTACCGGGGGAGACCCAGTACTTC. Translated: CASSNRALPGETQYF. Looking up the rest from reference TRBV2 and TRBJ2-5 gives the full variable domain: EPEVTQTPSHQVTQMGQEVILRCVPISNHLYFYWYRQILGQKVEFLVSFYNNEISEKSEIFDDQFSVERPDGSNFTLKIRSTKLEDSAMYFCASSNRALPGETQYFGPGTRLLVL.

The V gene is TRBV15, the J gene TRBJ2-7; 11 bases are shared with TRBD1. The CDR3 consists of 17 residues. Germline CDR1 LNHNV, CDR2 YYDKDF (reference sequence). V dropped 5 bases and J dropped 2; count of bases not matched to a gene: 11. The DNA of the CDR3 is TGTGCCACCAGCGGAAACCCTCCGGGACAGGGGGCCTACGAGCAGTACTTC. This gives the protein CATSGNPPGQGAYEQYF.

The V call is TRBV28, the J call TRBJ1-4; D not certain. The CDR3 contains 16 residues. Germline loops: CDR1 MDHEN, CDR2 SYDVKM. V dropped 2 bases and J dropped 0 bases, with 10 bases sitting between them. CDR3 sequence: CASSLGVAATNEKLFF. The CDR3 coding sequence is TGTGCCAGCAGTTTAGGCGTGGCGGCAACTAATGAAAAACTGTTTTTT.

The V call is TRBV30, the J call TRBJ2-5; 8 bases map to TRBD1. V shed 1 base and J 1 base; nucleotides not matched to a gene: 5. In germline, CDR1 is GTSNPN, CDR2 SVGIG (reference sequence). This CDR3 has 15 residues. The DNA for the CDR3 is TGTGCCTGGAGTGCCGGACAGGGTCCCCAAGAGACCCAGTACTTC. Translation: CAWSAGQGPQETQYF.

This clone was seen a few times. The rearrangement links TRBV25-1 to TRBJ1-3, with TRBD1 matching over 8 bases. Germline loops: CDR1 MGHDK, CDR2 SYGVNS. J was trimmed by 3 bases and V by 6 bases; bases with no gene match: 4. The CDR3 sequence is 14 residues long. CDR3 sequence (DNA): TGTGCCAGCAGAGCAGGGGGCTTTGGAAACACCATATATTTT. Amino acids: CASRAGGFGNTIYF. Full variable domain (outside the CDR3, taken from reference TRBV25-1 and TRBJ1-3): EADIYQTPRYLVIGTGKKITLECSQTMGHDKMYWYQQDPGMELHLIHYSYGVNSTEKGDLSSESTVSRIRTEHFPLTLESARPSHTSQYLCASRAGGFGNTIYFGEGSWLTVV.

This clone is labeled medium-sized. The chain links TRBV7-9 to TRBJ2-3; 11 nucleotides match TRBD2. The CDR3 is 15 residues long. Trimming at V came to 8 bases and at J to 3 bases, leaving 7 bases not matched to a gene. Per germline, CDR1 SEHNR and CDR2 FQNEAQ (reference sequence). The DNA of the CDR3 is TGTGCCAGCGGTAGACTAGCGGGATTGACAGATACGCAGTATTTT. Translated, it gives CASGRLAGLTDTQYF.